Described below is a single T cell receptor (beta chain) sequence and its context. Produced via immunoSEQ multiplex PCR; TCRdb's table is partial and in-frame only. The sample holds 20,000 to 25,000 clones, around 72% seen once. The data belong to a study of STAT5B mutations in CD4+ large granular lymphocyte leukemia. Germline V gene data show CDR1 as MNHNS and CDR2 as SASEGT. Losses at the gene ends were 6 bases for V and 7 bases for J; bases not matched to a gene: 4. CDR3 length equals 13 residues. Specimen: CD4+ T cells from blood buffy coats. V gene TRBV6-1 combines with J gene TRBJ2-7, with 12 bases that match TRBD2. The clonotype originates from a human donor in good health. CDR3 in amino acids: CASRIGLAGEQYF. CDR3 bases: TGTGCCAGCAGGATAGGACTAGCGGGGGAGCAGTACTTC.